The 30 T cell receptor beta chains given below trace back to one sample, sequenced in a study of blood T cell repertoires in COVID-19. Measured with immunoSEQ multiplex PCR; TCRdb has only the in-frame clones, and not every one. In the table there are 100,000 to 150,000 clones, around four fifths of which are singletons. The sequenced sample consisted of peripheral blood. These receptor sequences come from a man aged 55-75 years with acute or convalescent COVID-19.

This clone was counted between two and nine times. The J gene is TRBJ2-3, the V gene TRBV2; the D gene is possibly TRBD2 (7 bases). The CDR3 consists of 17 residues. The V and J ends lost 9 bases and 6 bases respectively, with 28 bases between them. CDR1 SNHLY and CDR2 FYNNEI come from the germline V gene. The CDR3 is CASTPAKGEGLFDTQYF. The CDR3 DNA sequence: TGTGCCAGTACCCCCGCCAAGGGGGAGGGCTTGTTTGATACGCAGTATTTT.

The CDR3 is CASSESGGREAFF. CDR3 bases: TGCGCCAGCAGTGAGTCTGGCGGGAGGGAAGCTTTCTTT. This sequence joins TRBV10-1 and TRBJ1-1; no reliable D call. Germline CDR1 reads WNHNN; CDR2 reads SYGVQD (reference sequence). CDR3 length equals 13 residues. Deletions cut 0 bases from V and 8 bases from J, with 10 bases between.

This rearrangement joins TRBV5-5 to TRBJ1-2, with 11 bases matching TRBD1. The CDR3 totals 13 residues. Germline V gene data show CDR1 as SGHKS and CDR2 as YYEKEE (reference sequence). The junction had 4 bases not matched to a gene; V was cut back by 4 bases and J by 8 bases. The CDR3 DNA reads as TGTGCCAGCAGCCCGGACAGGGGGCACGGCTACACCTTC. This sequence encodes CASSPDRGHGYTF.

The chain joins TRBV5-5 to TRBJ2-7; TRBD2 matches 9 bases. Trimming at V came to 2 bases and at J to 4 bases, leaving 4 bases not matched to a gene. The germline CDR1 and CDR2 sequences are SGHKS and YYEKEE (reference sequence). The CDR3 extends over 14 amino acids. CDR3 DNA: TGTGCCAGCAGCTTTACTAGCGGGTTTTACGAGCAGTACTTC. Translated, it gives CASSFTSGFYEQYF.

The chain employs TRBV7-2 and TRBJ2-2, with D unclear. From germline, CDR1 is SGHTA and CDR2 FQGNSA. The CDR3 spans 15 residues. Trimming shortened V by 1 base and J by 4 bases, and 10 bases separated the two germline ends. CDR3 loop: CASSLGVGGTGELFF. CDR3 DNA: TGTGCCAGCAGCTTAGGGGTTGGCGGCACCGGGGAGCTGTTTTTT.

This clone has more than one count but fewer than ten. The chain joins TRBV9 to TRBJ1-1; no clear D. The CDR3 runs to 13 residues. CDR1 is SGDLS, CDR2 YYNGEE, per germline. Trimming took off 0 bases at V and 1 base at J, with 4 bases between the two ends. The CDR3 reads CASSVAGNTEAFF. DNA for the CDR3: TGTGCCAGCAGCGTAGCCGGGAACACTGAAGCTTTCTTT.

This clone was found once. The chain links TRBV7-9 to TRBJ2-3, with TRBD2 matching over 9 bases. V lost 1 base to trimming and J lost 6 bases; unmatched junction nucleotides: 5. The CDR3 spans 15 residues. Germline V gene sequence: CDR1 SEHNR, CDR2 FQNEAQ (reference sequence). The CDR3 bases are TGTGCCAGCAGCTTAGTCGGCGGGAGGGGGGATACGCAGTATTTT. Translating it yields CASSLVGGRGDTQYF.

The CDR3 reads CAWSIPDRVSHEQYF. The CDR3 DNA reads TGTGCCTGGAGTATCCCCGACAGGGTTTCCCACGAGCAGTACTTC. The rearrangement uses TRBV30 and TRBJ2-7, with 7 bases fitting TRBD1. CDR3 length equals 15 residues. The J segment lost 5 bases and the V segment lost 2 bases, leaving 12 bases of the junction unmatched. Germline loops: CDR1 GTSNPN, CDR2 SVGIG (reference sequence).

This clone was detected a few times. V usage is TRBV6-5 and J usage is TRBJ1-4; TRBD1 agrees at 7 bases. CDR3 size: 12 residues. The trim removed 5 bases at V and 13 bases at J, leaving 7 bases unmatched. The germline V gene has CDR1 MNHEY and CDR2 SVGAGI. Here the CDR3 DNA reads TGTGCCAGCAGTCTCCGACAGGGCACACTGTTTTTT. Translating it yields CASSLRQGTLFF.

In its sample, this clone was seen once. The CDR3 bases are TGTGCCAGCAGTTTAAACGGGAGGGCCCCCGGGGAGCTGTTTTTT. Protein sequence: CASSLNGRAPGELFF. This chain connects TRBV27 to TRBJ2-2; TRBD2 agrees at 8 bases. Trimming at V came to 2 bases and at J to 6 bases, leaving 5 bases not matched to a gene. CDR1 MNHEY and CDR2 SMNVEV come from the germline V gene (reference sequence). The CDR3 sequence is 15 residues long.

J is TRBJ2-7 and V is TRBV7-9; a weak D match, TRBD2 (6 bases). The length of the CDR3 is 15 residues. The germline V gene has CDR1 SEHNR and CDR2 FQNEAQ (reference sequence). With 5 bases removed from V and 0 bases from J, the gap between germline ends came to 14 bases. The CDR3 is CASSRLGPSSYEQYF. The CDR3 DNA sequence: TGTGCCAGCAGCCGACTAGGCCCGAGCTCCTACGAGCAGTACTTC. The full variable domain, rest sourced from reference TRBV7-9 and TRBJ2-7, is DTGVSQNPRHKITKRGQNVTFRCDPISEHNRLYWYRQTLGQGPEFLTYFQNEAQLEKSRLLSDRFSAERPKGSFSTLEIQRTEQGDSAMYLCASSRLGPSSYEQYFGPGTRLTVT.

The chain is built from TRBV6-5 and TRBJ2-3; D call uncertain. This CDR3 is built from 13 residues. The V and J ends lost 8 bases and 0 bases respectively, with 9 bases between them. Germline V gene lookup returns CDR1 MNHEY and CDR2 SVGAGI. The chain's CDR3 is CASRQDSTDTQYF. In nucleotides, the CDR3 is TGTGCCAGCCGGCAGGATAGCACAGATACGCAGTATTTT.

The chain has TRBV12-3 or TRBV12-4 and TRBJ1-5; D uncertain. V was pared by 5 bases and J by 8 bases, with 13 bases between. The CDR3 is 13 amino acids. In DNA form, the CDR3 reads TGTGCCAGCAGTCCGAACCACTTAAAGCCCCAGCATTTT. As protein: CASSPNHLKPQHF.

The chain is built from TRBV7-3 and TRBJ2-1; possibly TRBD1 for D (6 bases). This CDR3 is built from 16 residues. The germline V gene has CDR1 SGHTA and CDR2 FQGTGA. The V end lost 1 base, the J end lost 2 bases, and 12 bases lay between the germline ends. The CDR3 region has the DNA TGTGCCAGCAGCTTAAGACAGGCAGATACCTACAATGAGCAGTTCTTC. It encodes CASSLRQADTYNEQFF.

The chain is built from TRBV5-1 and TRBJ2-1, with 15 bases that match TRBD2. CDR3 length equals 19 residues. Trimming took 2 bases from V and 2 from J; bases not matched to a gene: 8. Germline CDR1 is SGHRS and CDR2 is YFSETQ. As DNA, the CDR3 is TGCGCCAGCAGCTTCGGACTAGCGGGAGGGTTTGCACCCTACAATGAGCAGTTCTTC. Translation: CASSFGLAGGFAPYNEQFF.

The chain has TRBV19 and TRBJ1-4; no clear D. Germline values: CDR1 LNHDA, CDR2 SQIVND (reference sequence). The CDR3 is 14 residues long. Between the trimmed V and J ends, which lost 7 bases and 8 bases, there was a span of 17 bases. The CDR3 protein is CASTSKKEGEKLFF. CDR3 DNA sequence: TGTGCCAGTACCTCAAAAAAAGAGGGAGAAAAACTGTTTTTT.

The chain uses TRBV18 and TRBJ1-4, with TRBD1 matching over 7 bases. Trimming at V came to 2 bases and at J to 8 bases, leaving 2 bases not matched to a gene. Germline CDR1 and CDR2: KGHSH and LQKENI. The CDR3 sequence is 13 residues long. This CDR3 reads CASSPNRGEKLFF. CDR3 nucleotide sequence: TGTGCCAGCTCACCAAACAGGGGAGAAAAACTGTTTTTT.

The chain carries TRBV2 and TRBJ1-5, with TRBD1 matching over 10 bases. This CDR3 is 14 amino acids long. With 9 bases clipped from V and 1 base from J, the junction kept 3 bases outside the gene matches. CDR1 and CDR2 (germline): SNHLY, FYNNEI. CDR3: CASGDRGSNQPQHF. In DNA, the CDR3 is TGTGCCAGTGGGGACAGGGGCAGCAATCAGCCCCAGCATTTT.

The chain links TRBV7-6 to TRBJ2-3; tentative D call: TRBD2 (6 bases). Germline lookup yields CDR1 SGHVS and CDR2 FNYEAQ. V was pared by 3 bases and J by 8 bases, with 12 bases between. The CDR3 has 13 amino acids. This CDR3 reads CASSFLRGGTQYF. The DNA of the CDR3 is TGTGCCAGCAGCTTCCTTCGGGGAGGTACGCAGTATTTT.

This chain connects TRBV7-2 to TRBJ2-6, with 8 positions matching TRBD1. The CDR3 is 17 residues long. CDR1 and CDR2 from the germline V gene are SGHTA and FQGNSA. Losses at the gene ends were 5 bases for V and 0 bases for J; bases not matched to a gene: 6. The CDR3 reads CASSPRGPHSGANVLTF. CDR3 bases: TGTGCCAGCAGCCCCAGGGGGCCTCACTCTGGGGCCAACGTCCTGACTTTC.

The rearrangement links TRBV7-3 to TRBJ2-7; D possibly corresponds to TRBD1 (6 bases). Germline CDR1 and CDR2: SGHTA and FQGTGA. CDR3 length: 15 amino acids. The V end was cut by 5 bases, the J end by 9 bases, with 23 bases between. The CDR3 DNA sequence: TGTGCCAGCAGCCCCGGGGACAAACAGGGAAATGGGCAGTACTTC. Its protein is CASSPGDKQGNGQYF.

This clone was found once. The chain joins TRBV16 to TRBJ2-1; no clear D. The V end was cut by 0 bases, the J end by 9 bases, with 9 bases between. This CDR3 is built from 13 residues. Per germline, CDR1 KGHSY and CDR2 FQNENV. CDR3 DNA: TGTGCCAGCAGCCAATCGTTGGAGTTTGAGCAGTTCTTC. It translates to CASSQSLEFEQFF.

This clone was counted once. V usage is TRBV7-3 and J usage is TRBJ2-5; D might be TRBD2 (6 bases). Looked up from germline, CDR1 is SGHTA and CDR2 is FQGTGA. This CDR3 spans 13 amino acids. V lost 5 bases to trimming and J lost 2 bases, with 9 bases between them. CDR3 in amino acids: CASSRDLQETQYF. The CDR3 nucleotides are TGTGCCAGCAGCCGGGACTTACAAGAGACCCAGTACTTC.

The V call is TRBV6-5, the J call TRBJ1-1, with D possibly matching TRBD1 (6 bases). The CDR3 is 14 residues long. V was pared by 8 bases and J by 1 base, with 14 bases between. The germline CDR1 and CDR2 sequences are MNHEY and SVGAGI. CDR3 nucleotide sequence: TGTGCCAGCCTATACGGGGGGGCGAACACTGAAGCTTTCTTT. It yields the protein CASLYGGANTEAFF.

CDR3 residues: CAIKAVAASYNEQFF. In DNA form, the CDR3 reads TGTGCCATCAAGGCCGTAGCGGCCTCCTACAATGAGCAGTTCTTC. This chain uses TRBV10-3 with TRBJ2-1, with D perhaps TRBD2 (6 bases). The CDR3 has 15 amino acids. Germline CDR1 reads ENHRY; CDR2 reads SYGVKD. Between the trimmed V and J ends, which lost 7 bases and 0 bases, there was a span of 13 bases.

The rearrangement uses TRBV28 and TRBJ2-7, with 8 bases identical to TRBD2. Germline CDR1 MDHEN, CDR2 SYDVKM. V lost 8 bases and J lost 4; bases outside the gene matches: 13. CDR3 length equals 15 residues. DNA for the CDR3: TGTGCCAGCTCCCTTAGCGGGACGGGGCTTTACGAGCAGTACTTC. It yields the protein CASSLSGTGLYEQYF.

The V and J genes are TRBV28 and TRBJ2-7; 7 bases map to TRBD1. CDR1 MDHEN and CDR2 SYDVKM come from the germline V gene. The length of the CDR3 is 15 residues. With V trimmed by 6 bases and J by 0 bases, 8 bases remained unmatched. The CDR3: CASSRDRAISYEQYF. The CDR3 DNA reads as TGTGCCAGCAGCCGAGACAGGGCCATCTCCTACGAGCAGTACTTC.

This chain joins TRBV6-5 and TRBJ1-1; D is perhaps TRBD1 (6 bases). The CDR3 consists of 14 residues. CDR1 is MNHEY, CDR2 SVGAGI, per germline. The V end was cut by 1 base, the J end by 5 bases, with 11 bases between. CDR3 in DNA: TGTGCCAGCAGTTACTGGGCAGGGGATACTGAAGCTTTCTTT. It translates to CASSYWAGDTEAFF.

The J gene is TRBJ2-1, the V gene TRBV7-2; 8 bases map to TRBD2. Germline V lookup: CDR1 SGHTA, CDR2 FQGNSA. CDR3 length equals 15 residues. V was clipped by 5 bases and J by 3 bases; unmatched bases: 6. The CDR3 nucleotides read TGTGCCAGCAGCGTATACAGCGGGGGCTACAATGAGCAGTTCTTC. This sequence encodes CASSVYSGGYNEQFF.

The CDR3 is CARSRGGETQYF. Written as DNA, the CDR3 is TGTGCCAGGTCCAGGGGAGGGGAGACCCAGTACTTC. The chain carries TRBV19 and TRBJ2-5; a weak D match, TRBD2 (7 bases). CDR1 LNHDA and CDR2 SQIVND come from the germline V gene (reference sequence). The CDR3 runs to 12 residues. Between the trimmed V and J ends, which lost 9 bases and 5 bases, there was a span of 13 bases.